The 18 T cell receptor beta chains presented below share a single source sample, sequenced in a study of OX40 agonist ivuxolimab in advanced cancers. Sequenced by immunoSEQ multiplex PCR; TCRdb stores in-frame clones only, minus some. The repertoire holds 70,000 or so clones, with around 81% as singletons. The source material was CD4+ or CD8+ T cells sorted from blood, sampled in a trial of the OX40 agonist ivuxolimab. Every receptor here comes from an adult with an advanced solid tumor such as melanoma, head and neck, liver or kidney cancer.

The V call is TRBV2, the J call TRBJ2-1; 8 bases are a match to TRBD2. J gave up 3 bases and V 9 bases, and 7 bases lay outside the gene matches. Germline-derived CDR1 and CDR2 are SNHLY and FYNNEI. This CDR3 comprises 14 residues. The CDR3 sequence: CASSGTRGYNEQFF. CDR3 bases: TGTGCCAGTTCCGGGACTAGAGGCTACAATGAGCAGTTCTTC.

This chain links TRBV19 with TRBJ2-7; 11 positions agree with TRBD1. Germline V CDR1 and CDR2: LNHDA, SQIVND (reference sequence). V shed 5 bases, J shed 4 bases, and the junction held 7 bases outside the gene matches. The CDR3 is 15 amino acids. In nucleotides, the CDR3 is TGTGCCAGTAGTTCGACCGGGACAGGGGGTTACGAGCAGTACTTC. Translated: CASSSTGTGGYEQYF.

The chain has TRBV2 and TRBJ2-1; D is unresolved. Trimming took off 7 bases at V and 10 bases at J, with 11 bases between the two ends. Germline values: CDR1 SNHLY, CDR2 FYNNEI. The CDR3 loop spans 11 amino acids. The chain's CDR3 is CASTRVKEQFF. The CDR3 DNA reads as TGTGCCAGCACAAGAGTGAAAGAGCAGTTCTTC.

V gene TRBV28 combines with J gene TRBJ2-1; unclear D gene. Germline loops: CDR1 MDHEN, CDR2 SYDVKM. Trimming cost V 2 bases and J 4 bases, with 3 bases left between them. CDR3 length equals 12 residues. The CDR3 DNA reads TGTGCCAGCAGTTTACTGTACAATGAGCAGTTCTTC. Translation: CASSLLYNEQFF.

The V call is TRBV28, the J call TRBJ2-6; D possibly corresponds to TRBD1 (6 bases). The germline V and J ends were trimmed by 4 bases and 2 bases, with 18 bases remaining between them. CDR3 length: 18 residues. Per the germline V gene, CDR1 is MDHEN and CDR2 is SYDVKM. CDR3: CASSSPLTGTPGANVLTF. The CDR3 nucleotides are TGTGCCAGCAGTTCCCCCCTGACAGGAACCCCTGGGGCCAACGTCCTGACTTTC.

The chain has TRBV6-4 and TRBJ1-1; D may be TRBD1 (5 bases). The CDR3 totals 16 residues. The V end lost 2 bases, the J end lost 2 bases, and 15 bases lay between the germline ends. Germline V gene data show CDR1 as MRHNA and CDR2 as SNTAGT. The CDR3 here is CASSDGARKKNTEAFF. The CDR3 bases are TGTGCCAGCAGTGACGGGGCGCGGAAGAAAAACACTGAAGCTTTCTTT.

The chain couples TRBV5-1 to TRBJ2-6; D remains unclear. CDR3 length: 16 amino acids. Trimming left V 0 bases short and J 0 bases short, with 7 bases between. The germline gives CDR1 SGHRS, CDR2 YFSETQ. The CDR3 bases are TGCGCCAGCAGCTTGGACCATCTCTCTGGGGCCAACGTCCTGACTTTC. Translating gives CASSLDHLSGANVLTF.

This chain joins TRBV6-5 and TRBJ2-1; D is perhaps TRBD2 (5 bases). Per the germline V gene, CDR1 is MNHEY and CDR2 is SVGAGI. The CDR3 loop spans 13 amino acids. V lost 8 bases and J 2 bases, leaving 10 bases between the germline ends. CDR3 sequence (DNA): TGTGCCAGCGCTTGGGAGCCCTACAATGAGCAGTTCTTC. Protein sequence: CASAWEPYNEQFF.

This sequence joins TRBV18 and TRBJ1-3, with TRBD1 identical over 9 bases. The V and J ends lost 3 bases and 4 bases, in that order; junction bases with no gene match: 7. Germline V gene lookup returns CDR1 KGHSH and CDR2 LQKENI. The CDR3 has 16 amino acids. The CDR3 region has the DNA TGTGCCAGCTCACCGGTTGACAGGGGGTCCGGAAACACCATATATTTT. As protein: CASSPVDRGSGNTIYF.

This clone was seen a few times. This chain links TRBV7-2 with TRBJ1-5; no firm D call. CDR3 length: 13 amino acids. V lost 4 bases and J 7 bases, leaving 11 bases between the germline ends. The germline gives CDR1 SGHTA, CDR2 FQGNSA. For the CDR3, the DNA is TGTGCCAGCAGCTCGGACTTTAGGCAGCCCCAGCATTTT. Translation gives CASSSDFRQPQHF.

The CDR3 sequence is CASSRGGTEAFF. DNA of the CDR3: TGTGCCAGCAGTAGGGGAGGGACTGAAGCTTTCTTT. The chain links TRBV9 to TRBJ1-1, with D possibly matching TRBD1 (5 bases). The CDR3 has 12 amino acids. Trimming stripped 5 bases from V and 5 bases from J, with 10 bases between. CDR1 is SGDLS, CDR2 YYNGEE, per germline.

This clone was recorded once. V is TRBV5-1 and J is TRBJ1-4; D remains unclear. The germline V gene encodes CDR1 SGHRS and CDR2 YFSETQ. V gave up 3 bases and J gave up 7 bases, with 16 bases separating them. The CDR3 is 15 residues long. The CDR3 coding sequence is TGCGCCAGCAGCTACGGTTGGGAAAAGGCTGAAAAACTGTTTTTT. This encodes CASSYGWEKAEKLFF. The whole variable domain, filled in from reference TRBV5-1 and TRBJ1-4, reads KAGVTQTPRYLIKTRGQQVTLSCSPISGHRSVSWYQQTPGQGLQFLFEYFSETQRNKGNFPGRFSGRQFSNSRSEMNVSTLELGDSALYLCASSYGWEKAEKLFFGSGTQLSVL.

The CDR3 bases are TGTGCCAGCAGCTTAGGTAAAGGGGTATCCTACGAGCAGTACTTC. Translation: CASSLGKGVSYEQYF. This chain connects TRBV7-2 to TRBJ2-7; weak D call: TRBD1 (5 bases). Germline CDR1 reads SGHTA; CDR2 reads FQGNSA. Trimming removed 1 base at V and 1 base at J, with 11 bases between. The CDR3 covers 15 residues.

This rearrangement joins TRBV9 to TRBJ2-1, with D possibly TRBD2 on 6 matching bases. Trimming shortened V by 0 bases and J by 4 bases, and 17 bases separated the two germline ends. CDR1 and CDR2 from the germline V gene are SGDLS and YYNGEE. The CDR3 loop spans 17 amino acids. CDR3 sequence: CASSVEGNPAGYNEQFF. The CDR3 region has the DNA TGTGCCAGCAGCGTAGAGGGGAATCCCGCGGGATACAATGAGCAGTTCTTC. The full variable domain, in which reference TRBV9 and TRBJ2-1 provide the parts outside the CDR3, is DSGVTQTPKHLITATGQRVTLRCSPRSGDLSVYWYQQSLDQGLQFLIQYYNGEERAKGNILERFSAQQFPDLHSELNLSSLELGDSALYFCASSVEGNPAGYNEQFFGPGTRLTVL.

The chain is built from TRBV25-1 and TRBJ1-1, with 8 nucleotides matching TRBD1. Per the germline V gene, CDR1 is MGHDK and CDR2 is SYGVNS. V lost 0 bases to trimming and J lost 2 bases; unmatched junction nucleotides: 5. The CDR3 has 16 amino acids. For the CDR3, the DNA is TGTGCCAGCAGTGAATATTCCAGGGGGCGCAACACTGAAGCTTTCTTT. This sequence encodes CASSEYSRGRNTEAFF.

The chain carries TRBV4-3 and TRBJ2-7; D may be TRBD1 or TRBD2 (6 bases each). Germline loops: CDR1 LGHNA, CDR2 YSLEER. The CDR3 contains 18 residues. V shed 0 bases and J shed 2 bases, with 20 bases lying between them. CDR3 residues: CASSQDTIGGLKTYEQYF. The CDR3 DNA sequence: TGCGCCAGCAGCCAAGATACCATAGGGGGACTTAAAACCTACGAGCAGTACTTC.

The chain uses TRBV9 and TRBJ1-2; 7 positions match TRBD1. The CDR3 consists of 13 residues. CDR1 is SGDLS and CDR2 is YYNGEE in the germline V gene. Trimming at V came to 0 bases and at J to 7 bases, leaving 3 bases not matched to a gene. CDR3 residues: CASSVDRGGGYTF. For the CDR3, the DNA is TGTGCCAGCAGCGTAGACAGGGGCGGTGGCTACACCTTC.

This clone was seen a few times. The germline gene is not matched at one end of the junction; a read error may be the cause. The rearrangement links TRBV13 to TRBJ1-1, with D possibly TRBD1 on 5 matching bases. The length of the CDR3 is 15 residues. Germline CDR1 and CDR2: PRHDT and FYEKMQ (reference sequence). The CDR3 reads CASRLAGGRNTEAFF. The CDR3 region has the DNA TGTGCCAGCAGATTAGCGGGGGGAAGAAACACTGAAGCTTTCTTT.